This passage covers 29 T cell receptor beta chains from one sample sequenced in a study of blood T cells in healthy people across ages. Combining a sample-barcoded 5' primer with a J-beta primer mix, a second PCR ran for 7 to 11 cycles. TCRdb reanalysed the 5' RACE reads using MiXCR and keeps one entry per CDR3 protein. The repertoire holds fewer than 2,000,000 distinct CDR3 sequences, roughly a third seen once, with 11% in the top ten. Sample: blood. The origin of the receptors is a woman in her twenties or thirties in good health.

This clonotype was seen ten or more times. This chain links TRBV15 with TRBJ2-3, with a weak D call TRBD2 (5 bases). Germline V gene lookup returns CDR1 LNHNV and CDR2 YYDKDF (reference sequence). V lost 4 bases and J lost 0, with 14 bases in between. CDR3 size: 16 residues. CDR3 sequence (DNA): TGTGCCACCAGCAAGAGATCGGGATCTAGCACAGATACGCAGTATTTT. Encoded protein: CATSKRSGSSTDTQYF.

This clonotype showed up just a few times. At one boundary the junction diverges from the germline segment, which might be a read error. The chain links TRBV4-1 to TRBJ1-1; TRBD1 matches at 7 bases. The CDR3 is 13 residues long. CDR1 is MGHRA and CDR2 is YSYEKL in the germline V gene. CDR3 sequence reads: CVSSQDGTDEAFF. The CDR3 nucleotides read TGCGTCAGCAGCCAAGATGGGACAGACGAAGCTTTCTTT.

This clonotype turned up a few times. The V call is TRBV20-1, the J call TRBJ2-5; D gene uncertain. The V end was cut by 3 bases, the J end by 2 bases, with 19 bases between. The CDR3 is 16 residues long. Looked up from germline, CDR1 is DFQATT and CDR2 is SNEGSKA (reference sequence). In DNA, the CDR3 is TGCAGTGCTAGTAAGCCCTCAGGCCTACGTCAAGAGACCCAGTACTTC. It encodes CSASKPSGLRQETQYF.

The sample holds a few counts of this clonotype. This chain links TRBV7-9 with TRBJ2-1; D call uncertain. The CDR3 is made up of 14 amino acids. From germline, CDR1 is SEHNR and CDR2 FQNEAQ (reference sequence). Trimming removed 5 bases at V and 5 bases at J, with 13 bases between. The CDR3 nucleotides read TGTGCCAGCAGCCAACCTAAGCCAAACAATGAGCAGTTCTTC. This encodes CASSQPKPNNEQFF.

The chain employs TRBV27 and TRBJ2-1; 10 bases agree with TRBD2. V shed 0 bases, J shed 11 bases, and the junction held 4 bases outside the gene matches. There are 14 residues in the CDR3. Germline CDR1 MNHEY, CDR2 SMNVEV (reference sequence). The CDR3 sequence: CASSLSKLAGKQFF. The CDR3 DNA follows: TGTGCCAGCAGTTTATCGAAACTAGCGGGGAAGCAGTTCTTC.

The gene calls are TRBV5-1 and TRBJ1-6; 9 nucleotides match TRBD1. The CDR3 is 15 residues long. CDR1 and CDR2 (germline): SGHRS, YFSETQ. Trimming cost V 4 bases and J 9 bases; bases outside gene matches: 8. The chain's CDR3 is CASSIVGQGSSPLHF. The CDR3 DNA is TGCGCCAGCAGCATTGTCGGACAGGGGAGTTCACCCCTCCACTTT.

The rearrangement links TRBV27 to TRBJ2-2; the D is unclear. Trimming pared 6 bases from V and 4 bases from J, leaving 3 bases between. In germline, CDR1 is MNHEY, CDR2 SMNVEV (reference sequence). This CDR3 has 11 amino acids. The CDR3 DNA follows: TGTGCCAGCAGGCCCACCGGGGAGCTGTTTTTT. This codes for CASRPTGELFF.

This clonotype was seen a handful of times. This sequence joins TRBV7-9 and TRBJ1-4; a weak D match, TRBD1 (5 bases). Germline V gene sequence: CDR1 SEHNR, CDR2 FQNEAQ (reference sequence). The CDR3 length is 16 residues. V shed 0 bases and J shed 7 bases, with 15 bases lying between them. The CDR3 DNA sequence: TGTGCCAGCAGCTTAGCGTATCAGGGCTCCGGTGAAAAACTGTTTTTT. Encoded protein: CASSLAYQGSGEKLFF.

The rearrangement uses TRBV27 and TRBJ1-1; D is undetermined. V lost 3 bases to trimming and J lost 6 bases, with 8 bases between them. The germline V gene encodes CDR1 MNHEY and CDR2 SMNVEV (reference sequence). This CDR3 has 12 amino acids. CDR3 in DNA: TGTGCCAGCAGTTTCTTAGGGTCTGAAGCTTTCTTT. This encodes CASSFLGSEAFF.

The chain uses TRBV7-8 and TRBJ2-3, with D possibly being TRBD1 (5 bases). Trimming pared 0 bases from V and 4 bases from J, leaving 14 bases between. This CDR3 has 16 residues. The germline V gene has CDR1 SGHVS and CDR2 FQNEAQ. Written as DNA, the CDR3 is TGTGCCAGCAGCTTAGCGCCGGTGGGGCAAGCAGATACGCAGTATTTT. Translated, it gives CASSLAPVGQADTQYF.

This clonotype has a handful of counts. The chain is built from TRBV7-8 and TRBJ1-6; unclear D gene. Germline CDR1 is SGHVS and CDR2 is FQNEAQ. The length of the CDR3 is 14 residues. Deletions cut 5 bases from V and 6 bases from J, with 11 bases between. The CDR3 spells CASSLGRFNSPLHF. CDR3 in DNA: TGTGCCAGCAGCCTCGGACGGTTTAATTCACCCCTCCACTTT.

The rearrangement links TRBV6-1 to TRBJ2-1; D unresolved. This CDR3 spans 14 amino acids. V lost 2 bases and J lost 8, with 13 bases in between. Germline V gene lookup returns CDR1 MNHNS and CDR2 SASEGT. The DNA of the CDR3 is TGTGCCAGCAGTGAACATATGGTTCCAGATGAGCAGTTCTTC. Protein: CASSEHMVPDEQFF.

CDR3: CAWNGYNEQFF. The DNA for the CDR3 is TGTGCCTGGAACGGTTACAATGAGCAGTTCTTC. This chain links TRBV30 with TRBJ2-1; no clear D. V shed 4 bases and J shed 4 bases, with 5 bases lying between them. The germline V gene has CDR1 GTSNPN and CDR2 SVGIG (reference sequence). The length of the CDR3 is 11 residues.

Regarding this clonotype: At one of its ends the junction is not consistent with the germline gene, which may arise from a read error. The chain couples TRBV20-1 to TRBJ2-7; D remains ambiguous. The CDR3 loop spans 13 amino acids. Germline CDR1 is DFQATT and CDR2 is SNEGSKA (reference sequence). The CDR3 DNA reads TGCAGTGTTAGAGCCCCATACTCCTACGAGCAGTACTTC. This gives the protein CSVRAPYSYEQYF.

The chain has TRBV27 and TRBJ2-7, with 8 bases aligning to TRBD2. Trimming removed 6 bases from V and 4 bases from J; junction bases left unmatched: 8. The germline V gene encodes CDR1 MNHEY and CDR2 SMNVEV (reference sequence). CDR3 length: 14 amino acids. This CDR3 reads CASRLSGSRYEQYF. The CDR3 coding sequence is TGTGCCAGCAGGCTAAGCGGGAGTCGGTACGAGCAGTACTTC.

The chain joins TRBV12-3 or TRBV12-4 to TRBJ2-7; perhaps TRBD1 as D (6 bases). This CDR3 is built from 15 residues. V was shortened by 6 bases and J by 0 bases, with 15 bases between the two germline ends. The CDR3 sequence is CASRSGQLSSYEQYF. CDR3 coding DNA: TGTGCCAGCAGGAGTGGACAGTTATCCTCCTACGAGCAGTACTTC.

This clonotype was counted between two and nine times. This chain connects TRBV3-1 to TRBJ1-1; a possible D gene is TRBD1 (5 bases). Germline CDR1 is LGHDT and CDR2 is YNNKEL (reference sequence). V lost 5 bases and J 0 bases, leaving 16 bases between the germline ends. The CDR3 is 16 residues long. In DNA, the CDR3 is TGTGCCAGCAGCTCCGTTAGCGGGGCCATGAACACTGAAGCTTTCTTT. It encodes CASSSVSGAMNTEAFF.

The rearrangement joins TRBV2 to TRBJ2-3; weak D call: TRBD2 (6 bases). The V end lost 3 bases, the J end lost 9 bases, and 10 bases lay between the germline ends. This CDR3 comprises 12 residues. Germline CDR1 and CDR2: SNHLY and FYNNEI. Here the CDR3 reads CASSETSATQYF. The CDR3 coding sequence is TGTGCCAGCAGTGAGACTAGTGCCACGCAGTATTTT. The full variable domain, rest sourced from reference TRBV2 and TRBJ2-3, is EPEVTQTPSHQVTQMGQEVILRCVPISNHLYFYWYRQILGQKVEFLVSFYNNEISEKSEIFDDQFSVERPDGSNFTLKIRSTKLEDSAMYFCASSETSATQYFGPGTRLTVL.

To note about this clonotype: Possible read error: a much larger clone is one base away. The rearrangement joins TRBV29-1 to TRBJ2-3; perhaps TRBD2 as D (6 bases). CDR1 and CDR2 (germline): SQVTM, ANQGSEA. The germline V and J ends were trimmed by 5 bases and 4 bases, with 10 bases remaining between them. The CDR3 has 12 amino acids. The DNA of the CDR3 is TGCAGCGTTACCGGAGGGCCAGATACGCAGTATTTT. This encodes CSVTGGPDTQYF.

This clonotype has ten or more counts. V is TRBV20-1 and J is TRBJ2-5, with D possibly TRBD2 on 6 matching bases. The CDR3 has 12 residues. CDR1 is DFQATT and CDR2 is SNEGSKA in the germline V gene (reference sequence). The ends were cut back, 3 bases at V and 5 bases at J, with 10 bases in the middle. CDR3 amino acids: CSARGGRETQYF. DNA of the CDR3: TGCAGTGCTAGGGGGGGAAGGGAGACCCAGTACTTC.

This chain links TRBV6-1 with TRBJ2-7; D perhaps matches TRBD2 (7 bases). CDR3 size: 15 residues. Germline V gene lookup returns CDR1 MNHNS and CDR2 SASEGT. V was cut by 2 bases and J by 6 bases, with 17 bases left in between. CDR3 coding DNA: TGTGCCAGCAGTGAAAGATGGGGGGGGGCCTCCGAGCAGTACTTC. Its translation is CASSERWGGASEQYF.

The J gene is TRBJ2-7, the V gene TRBV20-1; the match to TRBD2 covers 8 bases. This CDR3 is built from 14 residues. V lost 0 bases, J lost 3 bases, and 4 bases stayed unmatched. Germline V gene lookup returns CDR1 DFQATT and CDR2 SNEGSKA (reference sequence). CDR3 DNA: TGCAGTGCTAGAGATACCGCGGGAGGCTACGAGCAGTACTTC. Its translation: CSARDTAGGYEQYF.

The chain joins TRBV6-1 to TRBJ1-5; D gene ambiguous. Between the trimmed V and J ends, which lost 3 bases and 3 bases, there was a span of 6 bases. The germline V gene has CDR1 MNHNS and CDR2 SASEGT. The CDR3 length is 13 residues. CDR3 in DNA: TGTGCCAGCAGTGACAATCACAATCAGCCCCAGCATTTT. It codes for CASSDNHNQPQHF.

This clonotype was observed at least ten times. The chain employs TRBV10-3 and TRBJ2-3; D remains unclear. Germline assignment: CDR1 ENHRY and CDR2 SYGVKD. The CDR3 is 13 residues long. Trimming removed 4 bases from V and 2 bases from J, with 7 bases in between. The CDR3 DNA reads as TGTGCCATCAGTGGACAAATCACAGATACGCAGTATTTT. Amino acid sequence: CAISGQITDTQYF.

This clonotype has more than one count but fewer than ten. The chain recombines TRBV20-1 with TRBJ2-7; possible D gene TRBD1, 6 bases. The CDR3 runs to 13 residues. V lost 6 bases to trimming and J lost 0 bases, with 12 bases between them. Germline V lookup: CDR1 DFQATT, CDR2 SNEGSKA (reference sequence). The CDR3 DNA reads TGCAGTGCCATAGGGACAAGCTCCTACGAGCAGTACTTC. Its translation: CSAIGTSSYEQYF.

The CDR3 loop reads CASRPSVKTGELFF. Written as DNA, the CDR3 is TGTGCCAGCAGACCTAGCGTAAAGACCGGGGAGCTGTTTTTT. V usage is TRBV12-3 or TRBV12-4 and J usage is TRBJ2-2, with D possibly matching TRBD2 (6 bases). The V gene lost 6 bases and the J gene lost 5 bases, with 13 bases spanning the gap. The CDR3 has 14 amino acids.

The chain has TRBV3-1 and TRBJ2-5; possibly TRBD1 or TRBD2 for D (5 bases each). Per germline, CDR1 LGHDT and CDR2 YNNKEL (reference sequence). This CDR3 spans 15 amino acids. Trimming stripped 4 bases from V and 1 base from J, with 13 bases between. The CDR3 is CASSLGYGTQETQYF. The CDR3 DNA sequence: TGTGCCAGCAGCCTGGGATACGGGACCCAAGAGACCCAGTACTTC.

This clonotype was seen repeatedly, ten times or more. The V and J genes are TRBV4-1 and TRBJ2-5, with 12 bases fitting TRBD2. CDR1 is MGHRA and CDR2 is YSYEKL in the germline V gene. Losses at the gene ends were 6 bases for V and 5 bases for J; bases not matched to a gene: 7. The CDR3 covers 15 residues. CDR3 nucleotides: TGCGCCAGCAGAACGACTAGCGGGAGTGATGAGACCCAGTACTTC. Translation: CASRTTSGSDETQYF.

The chain joins TRBV29-1 to TRBJ1-1; D ambiguous. In germline, CDR1 is SQVTM, CDR2 ANQGSEA. CDR3 length: 12 amino acids. V lost 5 bases, J lost 6 bases, and 13 bases lay in between. CDR3 coding DNA: TGCAGCGTTCCAAGCGGGGTATCTGAAGCTTTCTTT. The encoded protein is CSVPSGVSEAFF. The full variable domain, completed using reference TRBV29-1 and TRBJ1-1, is SAVISQKPSRDICQRGTSLTIQCQVDSQVTMMFWYRQQPGQSLTLIATANQGSEATYESGFVIDKFPISRPNLTFSTLTVSNMSPEDSSIYLCSVPSGVSEAFFGQGTRLTVV.